A selection of T cell receptor beta chains follows, all from one sample in a study of OX40 agonist ivuxolimab in advanced cancers. Assay: immunoSEQ multiplex PCR; the TCRdb copy retains only in-frame clones and omits some. The table lists about 100,000 clones, less than 95% of them singletons. Sequencing used CD4+ or CD8+ T cells sorted from blood, obtained in a trial of the OX40 agonist ivuxolimab. The receptor source for this set is an adult with an advanced solid tumor such as melanoma, head and neck, liver or kidney cancer. The CDR3 runs from the conserved cysteine through the conserved F or W. The D gene is left open where the match is weak. Only some rows state a clone size, as once, few, many or a class for expanded clones.

>TRBJ1-3|NA|TRBV7-9|NA
CASSLTYSEGQAGNTIYF
TGTGCCAGCAGCTTAACGTATTCGGAAGGCCAAGCTGGAAACACCATATATTTT
>TRBJ2-7|NA|TRBV7-2|few
CASSLEGTGSYEQYF
TGTGCCAGCAGCTTAGAGGGCACCGGCTCCTACGAGCAGTACTTC
>TRBJ2-5|NA|TRBV5-1|NA
CASSPGLETQYF
TGCGCCAGCAGCCCAGGGCTGGAGACCCAGTACTTC
>TRBJ1-1|NA|TRBV5-5|NA
CASSNRVNTEAFF
TGTGCCAGCAGCAACAGGGTAAACACTGAAGCTTTCTTT
>TRBJ2-1|TRBD2|TRBV7-3|NA
CASSLTSGEYNEQFF
TGTGCCAGCAGCTTAACTAGCGGGGAATACAATGAGCAGTTCTTC
>TRBJ1-1|NA|TRBV4-1|NA
CASSQDGGLSDGGTNTEAFF
TGCGCCAGCAGCCAAGATGGGGGGTTATCGGACGGAGGAACGAACACTGAAGCTTTCTTT
>TRBJ2-2|NA|TRBV7-7|NA
CASSLDEFMAGELFF
TGTGCTAGCAGCTTAGATGAATTTATGGCCGGGGAGCTGTTTTTT
>TRBJ2-7|TRBD1|TRBV5-1|NA
CASSLMGGQGDEQYF
TGCGCCAGCAGCTTGATGGGGGGACAGGGAGACGAGCAGTACTTC
>TRBJ1-2|NA|TRBV18|NA
CASSPRGALDYGYTF
TGTGCCAGCTCACCACGGGGGGCTTTGGACTATGGCTACACCTTC
>TRBJ1-2|NA|TRBV7-2|NA
CASSLEGYGYTF
TGTGCCAGCAGCTTAGAGGGCTATGGCTACACCTTC
>TRBJ1-5|NA|TRBV7-2|NA
CASSLGSGLGQPQHF
TGTGCCAGCAGCTTAGGATCGGGACTTGGACAGCCCCAGCATTTT
>TRBJ2-1|TRBD2|TRBV9|NA
CASSNSGRVYNEQFF
TGTGCCAGCAGTAATAGCGGGAGAGTCTACAATGAGCAGTTCTTC
>TRBJ2-5|TRBD1|TRBV7-9|few
CASSLWGWTGQETQYF
TGTGCCAGCAGCTTATGGGGATGGACAGGGCAAGAGACCCAGTACTTC
>TRBJ1-1|TRBD1|TRBV18|NA
CASSLGTGRTEAFF
TGTGCCAGCTCACTGGGGACAGGGCGCACTGAAGCTTTCTTT
>TRBJ2-6|TRBD1|TRBV18|NA
CASSPTGTGGSGANVLTF
TGTGCCAGCTCACCAACCGGGACAGGCGGGTCTGGGGCCAACGTCCTGACTTTC
>TRBJ2-1|NA|TRBV9|NA
CASSVGWNEQFF
TGTGCCAGCAGCGTTGGTTGGAATGAGCAGTTCTTC
>TRBJ1-1|TRBD1|TRBV4-1|NA
CASSQDRSRGTGYNTEAFF
TGCGCCAGCAGCCAAGATCGAAGCAGAGGGACAGGGTACAACACTGAAGCTTTCTTT
>TRBJ2-5|NA|TRBV4-2|NA
CASSQGLRGETQYF
TGTGCCAGCAGCCAAGGGTTGAGAGGGGAGACCCAGTACTTC
>TRBJ1-4|TRBD1|TRBV28|NA
CASNTITDRGVEKLFF
TGTGCCAGCAATACCATCACCGACAGGGGAGTTGAAAAACTGTTTTTT
>TRBJ1-4|NA|TRBV27|NA
CASSLSPRANEKLFF
TGTGCCAGCAGTTTATCGCCGAGGGCAAATGAAAAACTGTTTTTT
>TRBJ2-3|TRBD2|TRBV4-3|NA
CASSQGASGSTDTQYF
TGCGCCAGCAGCCAAGGGGCTAGCGGGAGCACAGATACGCAGTATTTT
>TRBJ2-6|NA|TRBV9|NA
CASSVVGGLSGANVLTF
TGTGCCAGCAGCGTAGTAGGTGGGCTCTCTGGGGCCAACGTCCTGACTTTC
>TRBJ1-2|NA|TRBV28|NA
CASSLSGGNYGYTF
TGTGCCAGCAGTTTATCGGGGGGCAACTATGGCTACACCTTC
>TRBJ1-2|NA|TRBV29-1|once
CSVEDRTARGYTF
TGCAGCGTTGAAGACCGGACGGCGCGTGGCTACACCTTC
>TRBJ1-1|NA|TRBV25-1|NA
CASSGQINTEAFF
TGTGCCAGCAGTGGACAGATTAACACTGAAGCTTTCTTT
>TRBJ1-2|NA|TRBV4-3|NA
CASSQANRRSGYTF
TGCGCCAGCAGCCAAGCGAACAGACGGAGTGGCTACACCTTC
>TRBJ2-7|NA|TRBV6-6|NA
CASSGTRGQSPEQYF
TGTGCCAGCAGTGGTACCCGGGGACAATCGCCCGAGCAGTACTTC
>TRBJ2-3|NA|TRBV7-9|NA
CASSLNRGRGSTDTQYF
TGTGCCAGCAGCTTGAATCGTGGGAGAGGGAGCACAGATACGCAGTATTTT
>TRBJ2-6|NA|TRBV9|NA
CASNPSPSSGANVLTF
TGTGCCAGTAACCCCTCCCCCAGCTCTGGGGCCAACGTCCTGACTTTC
>TRBJ2-3|NA|TRBV7-2|NA
CASSSRPQMADTQYF
TGTGCCAGCAGCTCCCGCCCGCAAATGGCAGATACGCAGTATTTT
>TRBJ2-1|NA|TRBV6-6|NA
CASRHQKGGSYNEQFF
TGTGCCAGCAGGCACCAGAAAGGAGGCTCCTACAATGAGCAGTTCTTC
>TRBJ2-1|TRBD2|TRBV4-2|NA
CASSQDATSGYNEQFF
TGTGCCAGCAGCCAAGATGCGACTAGCGGTTACAATGAGCAGTTCTTC
>TRBJ2-7|NA|TRBV6-5|NA
CASRPDGRTYYEQYF
TGTGCCAGCAGGCCCGACGGACGCACTTACTACGAGCAGTACTTC
>TRBJ1-4|NA|TRBV5-1|few
CASSLEPTTNEKLFF
TGCGCCAGCAGCTTGGAGCCGACAACTAATGAAAAACTGTTTTTT